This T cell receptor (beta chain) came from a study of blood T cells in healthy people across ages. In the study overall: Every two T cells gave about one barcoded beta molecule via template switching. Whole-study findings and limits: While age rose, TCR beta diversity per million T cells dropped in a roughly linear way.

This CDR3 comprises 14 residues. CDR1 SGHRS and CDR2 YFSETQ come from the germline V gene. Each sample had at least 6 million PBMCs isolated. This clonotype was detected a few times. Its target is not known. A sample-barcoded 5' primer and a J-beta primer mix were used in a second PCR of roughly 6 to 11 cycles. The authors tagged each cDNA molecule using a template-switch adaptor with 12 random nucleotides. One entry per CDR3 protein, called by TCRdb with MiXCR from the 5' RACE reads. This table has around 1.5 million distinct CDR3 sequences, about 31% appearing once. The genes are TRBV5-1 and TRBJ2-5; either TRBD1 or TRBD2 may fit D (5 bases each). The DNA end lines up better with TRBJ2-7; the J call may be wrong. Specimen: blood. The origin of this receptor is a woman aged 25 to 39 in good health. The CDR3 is CASSPRDRRHEQYF. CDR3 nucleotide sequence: TGCGCCAGCAGCCCAAGGGACCGCCGACACGAGCAGTACTTC.